A selection of T cell receptor beta chains follows, all from one sample in a study of cytomegalovirus exposure and HLA in healthy donors. The table came from immunoSEQ multiplex PCR; TCRdb's copy has only in-frame clones and leaves some out. Counted here are a few hundred thousand clones, about 89% occurring once; the ten biggest clones make up more than 0.85%. Specimen: PBMCs. Source of these receptors: a woman between 18 and 29 years old in good health and CMV-seronegative. CDR3s leave out the opening cysteine and the closing phenylalanine or tryptophan.

j_gene | v_gene | CDR3aa
TRBJ2-1 | TRBV7-9 | ASSFSGSEAYNEQF
TRBJ2-7 | TRBV5-1 | ASSLDPTSGRAKEQY
TRBJ2-1 | TRBV27 | ASTPFQREMGNEQF
TRBJ2-1 | TRBV7-6 | ASSIVEQGEQF
TRBJ2-3 | TRBV6-4 | ASSEIQGTDTQY
TRBJ1-5 | TRBV6-1 | ASSEGRGPQPQH
TRBJ1-2 | TRBV19 | ASSFGLSGTERSGGYT
TRBJ2-7 | TRBV7-3 | ASSSAQGSYEQY
TRBJ2-7 | TRBV5-1 | ASSWTGPYEQY
TRBJ2-5 | TRBV5-4 | ASSWVPGETQY
TRBJ1-2 | TRBV6-5 | ASSYSRIDYGYT
TRBJ1-1 | TRBV19 | ASSIVRGRNTEAF
TRBJ2-2 | TRBV29-1 | SVVGQGGNTGELF
TRBJ2-7 | TRBV5-5 | ASRNSGRGSYEQY
TRBJ1-2 | TRBV6-1 | ASSGQDLYGYT
TRBJ2-3 | TRBV6-4 | ASSASGTSTDTQY
TRBJ2-5 | TRBV27 | ASSSGWRETQY
TRBJ2-3 | TRBV9 | ASSVATASGSRPDTQY
TRBJ1-5 | TRBV11-2 | ASSSGTPNQPQH
TRBJ2-5 | TRBV7-3 | ASSFLGGERETQY
TRBJ2-1 | TRBV5-1 | ASSLGHGTSNEQF
TRBJ1-2 | TRBV7-2 | ASSITGLDNYGYT
TRBJ1-1 | TRBV19 | ASSMGGGLTNRAF
TRBJ2-1 | TRBV7-2 | ASSPSPSGRASRDEQF
TRBJ1-5 | TRBV5-6 | ASSQSGGRFSNQPQH
TRBJ1-1 | TRBV11-3 | ASSLRGNTEAF
TRBJ2-2 | TRBV7-6 | ASSFQQLAGELF
TRBJ2-5 | TRBV27 | ASSHRVGETQY
TRBJ1-2 | TRBV5-4 | ASSSPTGATNYGYT
TRBJ2-7 | TRBV12-5 | ASGLGPQGPLAGGTSYEQY
TRBJ1-1 | TRBV9 | ASSVAVRNTEAF
TRBJ2-7 | TRBV5-1 | ATSWEGFNEQY
TRBJ2-3 | TRBV7-9 | ASSPSKFADTQY
TRBJ2-1 | TRBV27 | ASRNPRPIPLYLADEQF
TRBJ2-6 | TRBV15 | ATYSFFQVSGANVLT
TRBJ2-7 | TRBV5-4 | ASSRGDRSYEQY
TRBJ1-2 | TRBV19 | ASSTAGGVYGYT
NA | TRBV30 | AWIPSGSGHEQY
TRBJ2-7 | TRBV19 | ASSRSSSSYEQY
TRBJ1-2 | TRBV7-9 | ASSPWGQLTYGYT
TRBJ1-1 | TRBV4-1 | ASSQVRIWASQRPLAPAEAF
TRBJ2-5 | TRBV6-5 | ASSYSVFQGRETQY
TRBJ2-1 | TRBV7-6 | ASSRLGTEQF
TRBJ1-5 | TRBV15 | ATRKRQGNQPQH
TRBJ2-7 | TRBV5-6 | ARPSTQRGTYEQY
TRBJ2-1 | TRBV6-5 | ASREDRGQRNEQF
TRBJ2-3 | TRBV4-2 | ASSQKSGSGADTQY
TRBJ2-7 | TRBV5-1 | ASSRSSDQGPNEQY
TRBJ1-3 | TRBV4-1 | ASSQAETGARNTIY
TRBJ2-7 | TRBV5-4 | ASSLTSGMPSEQY
TRBJ2-3 | TRBV30 | AWTRVLADTQY
TRBJ1-1 | TRBV7-2 | ASSSTWTAIFMNTEAF
TRBJ2-1 | TRBV7-7 | ASSYTAGPSYNEQF